This T cell receptor beta chain was retrieved from a study of T cell repertoires in cytomegalovirus infection. Study information: Indications of both CMV infection and matching HLA type were provided by public TCR beta signatures. Study conclusions and caveats: The ex vivo response was dominated by HLA-C-restricted CMV-specific TCR beta clonotypes. Adding up the frequency of public TCR beta families identified people who carried CMV plus the relevant HLA.

Each CDR3 protein gets one entry after TCRdb re-called the reads with MiXCR. The table lists hundreds of thousands of distinct CDR3 sequences, roughly a quarter of them singletons. This CDR3 comprises 15 residues. Per the germline V gene, CDR1 is MNHEY and CDR2 is SMNVEV (reference sequence). V lost 0 bases, J lost 7 bases, and 12 bases lay in between. For this clonotype: The antigen remains undetermined.

The sample taken for sequencing was CD8+ T cells from PBMCs. The TCR was taken from a human donor in good health (CMV status not recorded). Some clones in this sample may be carry-over from other donors' samples. The chain uses TRBV27 and TRBJ2-2; D is uncertain. The chain's CDR3 is CASSLSGRRDGELFF. The CDR3 region has the DNA TGTGCCAGCAGTTTATCTGGGCGCCGCGACGGGGAGCTGTTTTTT.